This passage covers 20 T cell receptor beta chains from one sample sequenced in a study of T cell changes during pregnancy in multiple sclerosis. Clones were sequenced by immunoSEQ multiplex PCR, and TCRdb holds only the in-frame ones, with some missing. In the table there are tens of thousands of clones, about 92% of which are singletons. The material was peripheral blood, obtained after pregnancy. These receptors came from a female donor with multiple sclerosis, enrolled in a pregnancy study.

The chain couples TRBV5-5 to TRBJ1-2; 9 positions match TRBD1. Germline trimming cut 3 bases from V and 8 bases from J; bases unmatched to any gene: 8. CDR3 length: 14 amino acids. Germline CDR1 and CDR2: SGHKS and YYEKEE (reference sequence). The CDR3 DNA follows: TGTGCCAGCAGCTCAGGGACAGGGAATGTGGGCTACACCTTC. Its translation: CASSSGTGNVGYTF.

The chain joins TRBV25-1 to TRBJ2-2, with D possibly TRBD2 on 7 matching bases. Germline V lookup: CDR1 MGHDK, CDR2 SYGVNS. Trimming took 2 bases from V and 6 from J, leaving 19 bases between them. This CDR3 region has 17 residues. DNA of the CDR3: TGTGCCAGCAGTGAACAAACAGGGCGGGAGAAATCCGGGGAGCTGTTTTTT. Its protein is CASSEQTGREKSGELFF.

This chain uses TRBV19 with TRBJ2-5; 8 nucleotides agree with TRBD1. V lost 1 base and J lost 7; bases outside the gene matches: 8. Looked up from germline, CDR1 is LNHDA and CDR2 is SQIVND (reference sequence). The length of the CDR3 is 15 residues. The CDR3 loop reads CASSIVGDGQGTQYF. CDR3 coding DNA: TGTGCCAGTAGTATAGTTGGGGACGGACAGGGGACCCAGTACTTC.

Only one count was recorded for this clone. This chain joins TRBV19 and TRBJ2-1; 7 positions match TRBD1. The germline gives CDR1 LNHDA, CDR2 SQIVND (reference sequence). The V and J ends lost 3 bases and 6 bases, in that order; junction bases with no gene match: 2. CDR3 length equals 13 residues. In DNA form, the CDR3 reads TGTGCCAGTAGTATTTACAGGGGCAATGAGCAGTTCTTC. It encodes CASSIYRGNEQFF.

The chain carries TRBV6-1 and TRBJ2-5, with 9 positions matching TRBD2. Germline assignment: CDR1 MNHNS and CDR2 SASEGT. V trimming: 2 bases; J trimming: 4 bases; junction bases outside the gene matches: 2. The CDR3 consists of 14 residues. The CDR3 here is CASSEIAGAETQYF. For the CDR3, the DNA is TGTGCCAGCAGTGAAATAGCGGGAGCAGAGACCCAGTACTTC.

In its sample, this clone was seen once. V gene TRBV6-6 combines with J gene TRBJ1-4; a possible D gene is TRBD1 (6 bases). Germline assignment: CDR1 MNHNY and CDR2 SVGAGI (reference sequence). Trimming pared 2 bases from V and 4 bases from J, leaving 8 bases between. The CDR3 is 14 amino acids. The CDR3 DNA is TGTGCCAGCAGTTACGGGGGCGGTAATGAAAAACTGTTTTTT. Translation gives CASSYGGGNEKLFF.

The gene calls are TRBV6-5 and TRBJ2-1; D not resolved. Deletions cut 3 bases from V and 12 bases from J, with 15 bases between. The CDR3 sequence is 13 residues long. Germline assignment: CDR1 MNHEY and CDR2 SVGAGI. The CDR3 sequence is CASSYPERRLQFF. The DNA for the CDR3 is TGTGCCAGCAGTTATCCGGAGCGTAGACTGCAGTTCTTC.

This chain's CDR3 is CASSIGGDITEAFF. The CDR3 DNA follows: TGTGCCAGTAGTATAGGTGGGGACATAACTGAAGCTTTCTTT. This chain joins TRBV19 and TRBJ1-1; D is possibly TRBD1 (6 bases). This CDR3 is 14 amino acids long. Trimming took 1 base from V and 5 from J, leaving 11 bases between them. Germline V CDR1 and CDR2: LNHDA, SQIVND (reference sequence).

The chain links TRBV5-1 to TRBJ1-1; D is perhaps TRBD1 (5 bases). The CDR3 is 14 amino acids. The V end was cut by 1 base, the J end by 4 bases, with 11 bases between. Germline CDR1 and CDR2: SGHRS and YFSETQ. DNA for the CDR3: TGCGCCAGCAGCTTGTGGAGGGGTGGCACTGAAGCTTTCTTT. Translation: CASSLWRGGTEAFF. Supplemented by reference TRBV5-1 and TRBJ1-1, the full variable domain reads KAGVTQTPRYLIKTRGQQVTLSCSPISGHRSVSWYQQTPGQGLQFLFEYFSETQRNKGNFPGRFSGRQFSNSRSEMNVSTLELGDSALYLCASSLWRGGTEAFFGQGTRLTVV.

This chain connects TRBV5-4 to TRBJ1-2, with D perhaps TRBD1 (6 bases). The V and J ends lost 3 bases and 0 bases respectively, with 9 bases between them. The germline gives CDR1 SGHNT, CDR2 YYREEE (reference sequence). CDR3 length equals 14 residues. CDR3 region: CASSWGGPNYGYTF. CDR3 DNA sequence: TGTGCCAGCAGCTGGGGGGGGCCTAACTATGGCTACACCTTC.

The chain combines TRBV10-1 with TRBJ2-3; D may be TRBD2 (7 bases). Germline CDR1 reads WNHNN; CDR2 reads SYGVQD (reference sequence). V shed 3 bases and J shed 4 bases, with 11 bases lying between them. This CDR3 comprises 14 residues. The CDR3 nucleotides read TGCGCCAGCAGTGAAGGGGGGGGCGCAGATACGCAGTATTTT. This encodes CASSEGGGADTQYF.

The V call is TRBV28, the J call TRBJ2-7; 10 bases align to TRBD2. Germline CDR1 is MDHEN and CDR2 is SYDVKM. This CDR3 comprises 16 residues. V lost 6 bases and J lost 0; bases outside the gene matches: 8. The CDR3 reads CASRSGLAAGSYEQYF. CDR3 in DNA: TGTGCCAGCAGGTCAGGACTAGCGGCGGGCTCCTACGAGCAGTACTTC.

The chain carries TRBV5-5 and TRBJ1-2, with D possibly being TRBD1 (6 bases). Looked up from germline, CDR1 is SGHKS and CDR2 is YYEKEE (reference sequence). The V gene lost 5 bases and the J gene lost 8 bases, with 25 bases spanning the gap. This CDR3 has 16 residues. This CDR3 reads CASSLRGRRGVWGYTF. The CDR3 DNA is TGTGCCAGCAGTCTGAGGGGCCGCAGGGGAGTCTGGGGCTACACCTTC.

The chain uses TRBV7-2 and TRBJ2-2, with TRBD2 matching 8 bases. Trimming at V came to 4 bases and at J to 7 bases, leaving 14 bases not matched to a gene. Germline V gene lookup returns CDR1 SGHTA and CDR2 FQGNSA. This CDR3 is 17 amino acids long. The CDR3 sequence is CASSSPPGVAGSGELFF. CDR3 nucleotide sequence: TGTGCCAGCAGCTCCCCGCCCGGGGTAGCGGGAAGCGGGGAGCTGTTTTTT.

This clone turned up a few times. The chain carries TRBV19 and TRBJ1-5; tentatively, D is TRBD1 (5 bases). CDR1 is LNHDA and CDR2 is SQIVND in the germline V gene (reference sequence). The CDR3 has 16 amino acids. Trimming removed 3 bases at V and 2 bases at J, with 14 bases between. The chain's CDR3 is CASSIPSSRGNQPQHF. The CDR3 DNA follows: TGTGCCAGTAGTATCCCGTCATCCAGGGGCAATCAGCCCCAGCATTTT.

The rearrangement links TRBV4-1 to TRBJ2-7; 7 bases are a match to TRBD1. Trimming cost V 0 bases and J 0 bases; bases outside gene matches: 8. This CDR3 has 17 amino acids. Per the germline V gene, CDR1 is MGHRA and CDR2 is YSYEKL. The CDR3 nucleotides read TGCGCCAGCAGCCAAGATCGGACAGGTAGGAGCTCCTACGAGCAGTACTTC. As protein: CASSQDRTGRSSYEQYF.

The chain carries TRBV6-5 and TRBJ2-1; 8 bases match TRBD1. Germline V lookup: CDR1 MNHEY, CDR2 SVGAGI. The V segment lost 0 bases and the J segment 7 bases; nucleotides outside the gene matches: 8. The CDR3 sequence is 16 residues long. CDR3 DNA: TGTGCCAGCAGTTACTCGTACCAGGGGGCGCGTAATGAGCAGTTCTTC. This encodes CASSYSYQGARNEQFF.

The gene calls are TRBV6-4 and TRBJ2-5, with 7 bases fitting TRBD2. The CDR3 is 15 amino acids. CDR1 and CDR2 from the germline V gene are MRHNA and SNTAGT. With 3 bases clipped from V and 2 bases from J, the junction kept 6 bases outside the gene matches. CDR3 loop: CASSETGGDQETQYF. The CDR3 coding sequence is TGTGCCAGCAGTGAGACGGGGGGAGATCAAGAGACCCAGTACTTC.

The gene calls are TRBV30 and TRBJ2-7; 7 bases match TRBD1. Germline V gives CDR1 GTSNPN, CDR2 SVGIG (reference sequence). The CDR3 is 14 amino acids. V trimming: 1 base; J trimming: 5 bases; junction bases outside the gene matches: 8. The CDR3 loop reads CAWSESITGDEQYF. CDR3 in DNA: TGTGCCTGGAGTGAATCGATCACAGGGGACGAGCAGTACTTC.

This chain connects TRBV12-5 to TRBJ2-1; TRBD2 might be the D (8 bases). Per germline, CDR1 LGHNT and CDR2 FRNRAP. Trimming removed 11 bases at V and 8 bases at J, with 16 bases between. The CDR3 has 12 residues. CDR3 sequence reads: CAANGRGHEQFF. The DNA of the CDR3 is TGTGCTGCCAACGGGAGGGGGCATGAGCAGTTCTTC. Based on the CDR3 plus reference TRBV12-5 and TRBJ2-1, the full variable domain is DARVTQTPRHKVTEMGQEVTMRCQPILGHNTVFWYRQTMMQGLELLAYFRNRAPLDDSGMPKDRFSAEMPDATLATLKIQPSEPRDSAVYFCAANGRGHEQFFGPGTRLTVL.